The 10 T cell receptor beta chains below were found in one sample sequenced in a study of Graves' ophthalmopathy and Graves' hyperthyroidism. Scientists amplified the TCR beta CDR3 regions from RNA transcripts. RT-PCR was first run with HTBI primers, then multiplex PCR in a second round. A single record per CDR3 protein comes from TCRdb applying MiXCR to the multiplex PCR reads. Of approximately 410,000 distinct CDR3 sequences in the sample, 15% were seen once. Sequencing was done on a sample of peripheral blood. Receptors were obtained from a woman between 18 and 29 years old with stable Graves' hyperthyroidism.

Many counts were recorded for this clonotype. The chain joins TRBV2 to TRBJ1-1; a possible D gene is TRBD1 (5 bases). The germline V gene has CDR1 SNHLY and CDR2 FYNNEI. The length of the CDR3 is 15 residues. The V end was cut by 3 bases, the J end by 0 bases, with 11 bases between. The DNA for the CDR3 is TGTGCCAGCAGTGACGCAGGGAGAATGAACACTGAAGCTTTCTTT. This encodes CASSDAGRMNTEAFF.

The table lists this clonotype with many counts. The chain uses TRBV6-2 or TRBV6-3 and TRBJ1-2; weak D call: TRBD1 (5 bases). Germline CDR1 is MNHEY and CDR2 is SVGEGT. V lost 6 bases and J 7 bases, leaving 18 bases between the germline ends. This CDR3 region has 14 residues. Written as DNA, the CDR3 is TGTGCCAGCAGGACCCGTCGGGGTCAGGGTGGCTACACCTTC. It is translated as CASRTRRGQGGYTF.

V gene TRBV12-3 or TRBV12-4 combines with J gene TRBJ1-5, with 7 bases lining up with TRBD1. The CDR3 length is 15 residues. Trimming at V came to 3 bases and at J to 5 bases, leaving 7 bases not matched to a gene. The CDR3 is CASSLAGGLYQPQHF. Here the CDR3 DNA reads TGTGCCAGCAGTTTGGCAGGGGGTTTGTATCAGCCCCAGCATTTT.

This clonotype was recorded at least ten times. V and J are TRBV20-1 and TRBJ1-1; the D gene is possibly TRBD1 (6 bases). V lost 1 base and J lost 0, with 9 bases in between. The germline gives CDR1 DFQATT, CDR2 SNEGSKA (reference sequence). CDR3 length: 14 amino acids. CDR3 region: CSARVGALNTEAFF. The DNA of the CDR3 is TGCAGTGCTAGAGTGGGGGCCTTGAACACTGAAGCTTTCTTT.

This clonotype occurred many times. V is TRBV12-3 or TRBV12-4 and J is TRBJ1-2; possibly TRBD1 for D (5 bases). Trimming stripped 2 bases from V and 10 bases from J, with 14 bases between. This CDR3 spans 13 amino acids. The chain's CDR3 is CASSLYRGAYYTF. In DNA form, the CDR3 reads TGTGCCAGCAGTTTATACCGCGGGGCCTACTACACCTTC.

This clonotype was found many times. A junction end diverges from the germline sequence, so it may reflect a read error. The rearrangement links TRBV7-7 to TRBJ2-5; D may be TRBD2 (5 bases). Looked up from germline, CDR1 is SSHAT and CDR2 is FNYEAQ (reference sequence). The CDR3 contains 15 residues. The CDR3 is CASSLALRSQETQYF. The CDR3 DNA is TGTGCTAGCAGCTTAGCGCTGCGGAGCCAAGAGACCCAGTACTTC.

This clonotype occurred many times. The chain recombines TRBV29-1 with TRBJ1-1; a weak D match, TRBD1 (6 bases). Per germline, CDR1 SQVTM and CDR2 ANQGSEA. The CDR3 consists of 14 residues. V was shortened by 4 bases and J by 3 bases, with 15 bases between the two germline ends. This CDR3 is CSVARGRRDTEAFF. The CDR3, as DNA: TGCAGCGTTGCCCGGGGGCGACGAGACACTGAAGCTTTCTTT.

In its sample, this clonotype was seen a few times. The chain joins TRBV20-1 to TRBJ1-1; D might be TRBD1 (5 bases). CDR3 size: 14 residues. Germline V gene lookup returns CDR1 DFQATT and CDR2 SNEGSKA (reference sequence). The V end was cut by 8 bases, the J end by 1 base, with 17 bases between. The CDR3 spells CSTQSGTANTEAFF. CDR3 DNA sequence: TGCAGTACGCAATCCGGGACGGCGAACACTGAAGCTTTCTTT.

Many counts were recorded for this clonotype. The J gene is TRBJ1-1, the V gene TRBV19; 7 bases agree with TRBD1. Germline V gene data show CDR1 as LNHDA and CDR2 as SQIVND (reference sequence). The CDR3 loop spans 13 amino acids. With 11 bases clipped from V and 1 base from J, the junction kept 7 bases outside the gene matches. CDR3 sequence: CAVTGARNTEAFF. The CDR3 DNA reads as TGTGCCGTCACAGGGGCCAGGAACACTGAAGCTTTCTTT.

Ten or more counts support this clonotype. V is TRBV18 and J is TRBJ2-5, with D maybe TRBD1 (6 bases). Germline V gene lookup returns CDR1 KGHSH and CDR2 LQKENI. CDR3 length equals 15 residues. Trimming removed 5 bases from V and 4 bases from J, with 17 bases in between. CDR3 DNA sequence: TGTGCCAGCTCAACTCGGCAGGGGCAGGGAGAGACCCAGTACTTC. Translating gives CASSTRQGQGETQYF.